This paragraph covers one TCR beta chain sequence. Its matching antigen is unknown. The CDR3 runs to 13 residues. CDR1 and CDR2 (germline): LNHDA, SQIVND (reference sequence). Between the trimmed V and J ends, which lost 11 bases and 8 bases, there was a span of 21 bases. This specimen comes from a study of cytomegalovirus exposure and HLA in healthy donors. Study-level results: A later analysis showed TCR association rates differing by HLA locus, peaking at DRB1 and lowest at HLA-C.

Primers included in the PCR were 60 Vbeta and 13 Jbeta primers. Sequencing used immunoSEQ multiplex PCR; TCRdb keeps in-frame clones, though not all of them. The sample yields 100,000 or so clones, more than 60% seen once. The receptor comes from a woman aged 18-29 years in good health and CMV-seropositive. The sample taken for sequencing was PBMCs. The J gene is TRBJ1-2, the V gene TRBV19, with D possibly being TRBD1 (6 bases). The DNA for the CDR3 is TGTGCCCCAGTAGAGGGGGAATCCGGAGGCTACACCTTC. As protein: CAPVEGESGGYTF.